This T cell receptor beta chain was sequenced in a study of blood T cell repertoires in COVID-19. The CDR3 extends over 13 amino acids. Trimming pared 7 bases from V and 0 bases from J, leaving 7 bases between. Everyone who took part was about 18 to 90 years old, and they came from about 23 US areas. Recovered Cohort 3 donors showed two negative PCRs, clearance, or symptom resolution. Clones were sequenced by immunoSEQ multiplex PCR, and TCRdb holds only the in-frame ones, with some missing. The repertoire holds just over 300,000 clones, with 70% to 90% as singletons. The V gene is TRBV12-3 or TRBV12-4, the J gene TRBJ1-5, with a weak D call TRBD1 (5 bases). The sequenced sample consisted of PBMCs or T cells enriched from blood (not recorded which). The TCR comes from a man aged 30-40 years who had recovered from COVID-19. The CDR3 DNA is TGTGCCAGCACGGGGGTTAGCAATCAGCCCCAGCATTTT. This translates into CASTGVSNQPQHF.